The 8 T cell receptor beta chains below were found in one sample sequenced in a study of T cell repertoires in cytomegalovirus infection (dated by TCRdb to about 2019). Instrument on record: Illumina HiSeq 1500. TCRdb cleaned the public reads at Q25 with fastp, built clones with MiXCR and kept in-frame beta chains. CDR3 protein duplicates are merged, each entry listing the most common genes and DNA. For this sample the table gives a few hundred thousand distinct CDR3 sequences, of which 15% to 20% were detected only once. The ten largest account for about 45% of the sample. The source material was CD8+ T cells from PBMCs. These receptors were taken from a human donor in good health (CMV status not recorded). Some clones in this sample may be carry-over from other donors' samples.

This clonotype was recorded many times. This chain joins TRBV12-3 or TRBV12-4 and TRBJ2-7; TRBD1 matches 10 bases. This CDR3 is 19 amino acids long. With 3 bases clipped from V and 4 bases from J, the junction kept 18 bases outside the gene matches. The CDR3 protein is CASSFETVPGQGSQYEQYF. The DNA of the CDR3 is TGTGCCAGCAGTTTCGAGACCGTCCCGGGACAGGGGTCTCAATACGAGCAGTACTTC.

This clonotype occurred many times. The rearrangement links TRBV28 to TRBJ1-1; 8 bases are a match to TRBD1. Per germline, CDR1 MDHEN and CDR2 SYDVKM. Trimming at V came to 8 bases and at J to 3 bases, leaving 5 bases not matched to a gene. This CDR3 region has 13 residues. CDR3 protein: CASRQGYHTEAFF. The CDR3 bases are TGTGCCAGCCGACAGGGGTACCACACTGAAGCTTTCTTT.

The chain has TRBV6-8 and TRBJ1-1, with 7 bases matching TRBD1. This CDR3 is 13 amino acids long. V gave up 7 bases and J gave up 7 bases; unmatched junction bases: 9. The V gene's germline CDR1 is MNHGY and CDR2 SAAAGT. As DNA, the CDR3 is TGTGCCAGCAAAGCAGGGGGAACCCTTGAAGCTTTCTTT. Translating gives CASKAGGTLEAFF.

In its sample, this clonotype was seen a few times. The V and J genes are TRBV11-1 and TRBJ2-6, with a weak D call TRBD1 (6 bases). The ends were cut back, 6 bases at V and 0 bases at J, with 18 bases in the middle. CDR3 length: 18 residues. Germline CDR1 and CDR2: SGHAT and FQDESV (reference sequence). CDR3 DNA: TGTGCCAGCAGTAGTGACAGGACCTTAAGCTCTGGGGCCAACGTCCTGACTTTC. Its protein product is CASSSDRTLSSGANVLTF.

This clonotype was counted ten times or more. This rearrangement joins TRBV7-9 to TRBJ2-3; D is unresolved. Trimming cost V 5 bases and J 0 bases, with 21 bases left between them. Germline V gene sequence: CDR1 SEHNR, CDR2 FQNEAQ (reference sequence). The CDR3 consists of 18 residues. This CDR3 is CASSRRPRTVLSTDTQYF. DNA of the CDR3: TGTGCCAGCAGCCGCCGACCGCGAACCGTTCTCAGCACAGATACGCAGTATTTT.

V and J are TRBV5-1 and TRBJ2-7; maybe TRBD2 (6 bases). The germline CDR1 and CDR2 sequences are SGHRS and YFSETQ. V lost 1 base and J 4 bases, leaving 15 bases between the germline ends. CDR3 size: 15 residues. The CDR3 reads CASSLTASAGYEQYF. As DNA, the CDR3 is TGCGCCAGCAGCTTGACGGCTTCCGCGGGGTACGAGCAGTACTTC.

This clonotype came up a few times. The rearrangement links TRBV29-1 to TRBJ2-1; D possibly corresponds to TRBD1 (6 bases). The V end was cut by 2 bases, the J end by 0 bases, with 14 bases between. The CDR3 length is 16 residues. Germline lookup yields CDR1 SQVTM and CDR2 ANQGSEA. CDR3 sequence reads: CSVEHGTRSSYNEQFF. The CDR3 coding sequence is TGCAGCGTTGAACATGGGACAAGGAGCTCCTACAATGAGCAGTTCTTC.

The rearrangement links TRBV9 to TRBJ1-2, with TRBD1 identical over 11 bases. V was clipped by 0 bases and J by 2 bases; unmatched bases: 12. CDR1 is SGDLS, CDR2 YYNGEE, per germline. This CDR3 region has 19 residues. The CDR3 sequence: CASSVDGQGAREANYGYTF. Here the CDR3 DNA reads TGTGCCAGCAGCGTAGATGGACAGGGGGCGCGGGAGGCGAACTATGGCTACACCTTC.